This passage covers 15 T cell receptor beta chains from one sample sequenced in a study of Ad26.COV2.S vaccination and SARS-CoV-2 variants. Treatment given: roughly 19 received Ad26.COV2.S at low or high dose, single or two shots; 5 received placebo; per-sample allocation not given. Sampling took place 63 days after the first vaccine or placebo injection. Method: immunoSEQ multiplex PCR; TCRdb's copy keeps in-frame clones and lacks some. The top ten hold around 5.5% of the sample, which has about 330,000 clones, roughly nine tenths seen once. The material was peripheral blood, obtained in a trial of Ad26.COV2.S vaccine versus placebo. These receptors all stem from a person aged 18 to 59 who received the Ad26.COV2.S COVID-19 vaccine or a placebo.

The chain combines TRBV4-1 with TRBJ2-7; 9 positions agree with TRBD1. This CDR3 is built from 16 residues. V shed 5 bases and J 3 bases; nucleotides not matched to a gene: 11. CDR1 and CDR2 from the germline V gene are MGHRA and YSYEKL. This chain's CDR3 is CASSTWYRDRDYEQYF. CDR3 sequence (DNA): TGCGCCAGCAGCACCTGGTACCGGGACAGGGACTACGAGCAGTACTTC.

The chain couples TRBV5-4 to TRBJ2-2; D gene ambiguous. V was cut by 4 bases and J by 2 bases, with 12 bases left in between. CDR1 SGHNT and CDR2 YYREEE come from the germline V gene (reference sequence). The CDR3 sequence is 15 residues long. This chain's CDR3 is CASSPTAANTGELFF. Written as DNA, the CDR3 is TGTGCCAGCAGCCCAACAGCAGCCAACACCGGGGAGCTGTTTTTT.

The rearrangement uses TRBV7-2 and TRBJ1-1; D is unresolved. V was trimmed by 7 bases and J by 1 base, leaving 19 bases between them. The CDR3 totals 16 residues. Looked up from germline, CDR1 is SGHTA and CDR2 is FQGNSA. The CDR3 loop is CASKRRIGNGNTEAFF. CDR3 nucleotides: TGTGCCAGCAAGAGGAGAATAGGGAACGGGAACACTGAAGCTTTCTTT.

The J gene is TRBJ2-7, the V gene TRBV27; no definite D call. This CDR3 is 13 amino acids long. Germline V CDR1 and CDR2: MNHEY, SMNVEV (reference sequence). Trimming cost V 5 bases and J 1 base, with 9 bases left between them. The CDR3: CASSRSQSYEQYF. DNA for the CDR3: TGTGCCAGCAGTCGCAGCCAGTCCTACGAGCAGTACTTC.

The genes are TRBV7-2 and TRBJ2-5; D gene ambiguous. Trimming pared 6 bases from V and 4 bases from J, leaving 15 bases between. CDR3 length equals 14 residues. CDR1 is SGHTA and CDR2 is FQGNSA in the germline V gene. In DNA form, the CDR3 reads TGTGCCAGCAGTCGGATCCACGGAGCAGAGACCCAGTACTTC. Translating it yields CASSRIHGAETQYF.

The rearrangement links TRBV2 to TRBJ2-3, with D unresolved. V lost 6 bases to trimming and J lost 5 bases, with 12 bases between them. The CDR3 has 13 amino acids. Germline CDR1 SNHLY, CDR2 FYNNEI. The CDR3 loop is CASSSDPGDTQYF. CDR3 sequence (DNA): TGTGCCAGCAGCTCAGACCCGGGAGATACGCAGTATTTT.

V and J are TRBV18 and TRBJ1-1; D gene ambiguous. Germline V gene lookup returns CDR1 KGHSH and CDR2 LQKENI. The germline V and J ends were trimmed by 2 bases and 1 base, with 5 bases remaining between them. The CDR3 totals 13 residues. As DNA, the CDR3 is TGTGCCAGCTCACCAGGTCCGAACACTGAAGCTTTCTTT. Translating it yields CASSPGPNTEAFF.

The rearrangement links TRBV18 to TRBJ1-1; D remains unclear. The CDR3 runs 14 residues. The germline V and J ends were trimmed by 1 base and 3 bases, with 9 bases remaining between them. Per germline, CDR1 KGHSH and CDR2 LQKENI. CDR3 sequence (DNA): TGTGCCAGCTCACCACGAGGGTTGGACACTGAAGCTTTCTTT. Translating it yields CASSPRGLDTEAFF.

V and J are TRBV5-1 and TRBJ2-3, with 8 bases fitting TRBD2. V lost 0 bases and J lost 3; bases outside the gene matches: 9. The CDR3 loop spans 17 amino acids. Germline V gene data show CDR1 as SGHRS and CDR2 as YFSETQ. The CDR3 DNA sequence: TGCGCCAGCAGCTTGGTGGTCGTTAGCGGGATTACAGATACGCAGTATTTT. It is translated as CASSLVVVSGITDTQYF. Supplemented by reference TRBV5-1 and TRBJ2-3, the full variable domain reads KAGVTQTPRYLIKTRGQQVTLSCSPISGHRSVSWYQQTPGQGLQFLFEYFSETQRNKGNFPGRFSGRQFSNSRSEMNVSTLELGDSALYLCASSLVVVSGITDTQYFGPGTRLTVL.

This clone was seen only once. The J gene is TRBJ1-2, the V gene TRBV28, with 7 bases matching TRBD1. V shed 7 bases and J 3 bases; nucleotides not matched to a gene: 17. The CDR3 loop spans 17 amino acids. Looked up from germline, CDR1 is MDHEN and CDR2 is SYDVKM. CDR3 sequence (DNA): TGTGCCAGCACCTCCGTGGAGGGGGCGTTATGGGACTATGGCTACACCTTC. Translation gives CASTSVEGALWDYGYTF.

This chain uses TRBV7-2 with TRBJ2-7; no reliable D call. The V end was cut by 1 base, the J end by 3 bases, with 10 bases between. The CDR3 is made up of 14 amino acids. Germline V gene sequence: CDR1 SGHTA, CDR2 FQGNSA. The CDR3 protein is CASSLVGEGYEQYF. CDR3 nucleotide sequence: TGTGCCAGCAGCTTAGTTGGAGAAGGCTACGAGCAGTACTTC.

The chain couples TRBV27 to TRBJ1-2; 10 bases fit TRBD1. The CDR3 is made up of 16 amino acids. Per the germline V gene, CDR1 is MNHEY and CDR2 is SMNVEV (reference sequence). The ends lost 0 bases at V and 8 bases at J; junction bases unmatched: 9. The CDR3: CASSLSGQGQLYGYTF. Here the CDR3 DNA reads TGTGCCAGCAGTTTATCGGGACAGGGGCAGTTATACGGCTACACCTTC.

This chain joins TRBV3-1 (or the pseudogene TRBV3-2) and TRBJ2-7; the D gene is possibly TRBD2 (5 bases). The germline V and J ends were trimmed by 8 bases and 11 bases, with 16 bases remaining between them. The CDR3 is 11 residues long. The germline V gene has CDR1 LGHDT and CDR2 YNNKEL (reference sequence). The CDR3 bases are TGTGCCAGCGTCGGGGATATCCCCAAGTACGTC. Amino acids: CASVGDIPKYV.

Comments on this clone: The same CDR3 arises from other DNA sequences in this sample as well. The J gene is TRBJ2-7, the V gene TRBV7-9; D might be TRBD1 or TRBD2, each matching 5 bases. CDR1 is SEHNR and CDR2 is FQNEAQ in the germline V gene (reference sequence). This CDR3 is 13 amino acids long. The ends were cut back, 5 bases at V and 2 bases at J, with 10 bases in the middle. The DNA of the CDR3 is TGTGCCAGCAGCCCCCGGGGCGCCTACGAGCAGTACTTC. Its translation is CASSPRGAYEQYF.

This clone has a single count. V usage is TRBV19 and J usage is TRBJ2-5, with D unclear. The CDR3 spans 11 residues. The V end was cut by 1 base, the J end by 6 bases, with 3 bases between. The V gene's germline CDR1 is LNHDA and CDR2 SQIVND (reference sequence). The CDR3 region is CASSIGQTQYF. In DNA form, the CDR3 reads TGTGCCAGTAGTATAGGCCAGACCCAGTACTTC.